This is a list of T cell receptor beta chains from one sample in a study of radiotherapy plus CTLA-4 blockade in lung cancer. Method: immunoSEQ multiplex PCR; TCRdb's copy keeps in-frame clones and lacks some. The table has roughly 86,000 clones, roughly 87% seen once. Sequencing used peripheral blood, obtained from a patient treated with radiotherapy plus ipilimumab. These receptors all stem from a human donor with non-small cell lung cancer who had stable disease on radiotherapy plus ipilimumab. Each CDR3 is given with its conserved first and last residue. Fields, in order: J gene, V gene, clone size, D gene, CDR3 DNA, CDR3 protein. D genes are given only for firm matches. The listing skips clone size in some rows; elsewhere it reads once, few, many or a size class.

TRBJ2-7,TRBV7-3,.,.,TGTGCCAGCAGCTTAACCACAGTAGCAGGCTACGAGCAGTACTTC,CASSLTTVAGYEQYF
TRBJ2-6,TRBV5-1,.,.,TGCGCCAGCAAAGGTACAGGGTTCGGGGCCAACGTCCTGACTTTC,CASKGTGFGANVLTF
TRBJ1-1,TRBV6-5,.,TRBD1,TGTGCCACCACAAGGACACCGGACAGGGGAGCTTTCTTT,CATTRTPDRGAFF
TRBJ2-3,TRBV5-1,.,.,TGCGCCAGCAGTCGCCGGGGAGGTCGTGGAACAGATACGCAGTATTTT,CASSRRGGRGTDTQYF
TRBJ2-5,TRBV19,.,TRBD2,TGTGCCAGTAGGGCTAGCGGGTACCAAGAGACCCAGTACTTC,CASRASGYQETQYF
TRBJ1-2,TRBV5-5,.,TRBD1,TGTGCCAGCAGCTTGGAACAGGGGGCTAACTATGGCTACACCTTC,CASSLEQGANYGYTF
TRBJ2-7,TRBV7-8,.,.,TGTGCCAGCAGTGCGGGCGGTGGGGCCTCATACGAGCAGTACTTC,CASSAGGGASYEQYF
TRBJ1-5,TRBV7-8,.,.,TGTGCCAGCAGCTTAGCGCAATCATCAGGTTTTGATAGCAATCAGCCCCAGCATTTT,CASSLAQSSGFDSNQPQHF
TRBJ2-1,TRBV7-2,.,.,TGTGCCAGCAGCTTAGACGGGGGAGCTTACAATGAGCAGTTCTTC,CASSLDGGAYNEQFF
TRBJ1-2,TRBV7-2,few,.,TGTGCCAGCAGCTTAGACAGGAGCTATGGCTACACCTTC,CASSLDRSYGYTF
TRBJ2-2,TRBV27,.,TRBD1,TGTGCCAGCAGACTAGGACAGGGGGCGGGCGGGGAGCTGTTTTTT,CASRLGQGAGGELFF
TRBJ2-1,TRBV5-1,.,TRBD1,TGCGCCAGCAGCCCGGGACAGGGAATCGCCCATGAGCAGTTCTTC,CASSPGQGIAHEQFF
TRBJ1-2,TRBV19,once,.,TGTGCCAGCGGCCGGGGGGGGGCCGGTGGCTACACCTTC,CASGRGGAGGYTF
TRBJ2-1,TRBV5-1,.,.,TGCGCCAGCAGCTTTTTGGAGGGTCCCTACAATGAGCAGTTCTTC,CASSFLEGPYNEQFF
TRBJ1-5,TRBV19,.,TRBD1,TGTGCCAGTAGACTAGACAGGGCTAGCAATCAGCCCCAGCATTTT,CASRLDRASNQPQHF
TRBJ2-4,TRBV28,.,.,TGTGCCAGCAGACTCCTTGCAGGAGCCAAAAACATTCAGTACTTC,CASRLLAGAKNIQYF